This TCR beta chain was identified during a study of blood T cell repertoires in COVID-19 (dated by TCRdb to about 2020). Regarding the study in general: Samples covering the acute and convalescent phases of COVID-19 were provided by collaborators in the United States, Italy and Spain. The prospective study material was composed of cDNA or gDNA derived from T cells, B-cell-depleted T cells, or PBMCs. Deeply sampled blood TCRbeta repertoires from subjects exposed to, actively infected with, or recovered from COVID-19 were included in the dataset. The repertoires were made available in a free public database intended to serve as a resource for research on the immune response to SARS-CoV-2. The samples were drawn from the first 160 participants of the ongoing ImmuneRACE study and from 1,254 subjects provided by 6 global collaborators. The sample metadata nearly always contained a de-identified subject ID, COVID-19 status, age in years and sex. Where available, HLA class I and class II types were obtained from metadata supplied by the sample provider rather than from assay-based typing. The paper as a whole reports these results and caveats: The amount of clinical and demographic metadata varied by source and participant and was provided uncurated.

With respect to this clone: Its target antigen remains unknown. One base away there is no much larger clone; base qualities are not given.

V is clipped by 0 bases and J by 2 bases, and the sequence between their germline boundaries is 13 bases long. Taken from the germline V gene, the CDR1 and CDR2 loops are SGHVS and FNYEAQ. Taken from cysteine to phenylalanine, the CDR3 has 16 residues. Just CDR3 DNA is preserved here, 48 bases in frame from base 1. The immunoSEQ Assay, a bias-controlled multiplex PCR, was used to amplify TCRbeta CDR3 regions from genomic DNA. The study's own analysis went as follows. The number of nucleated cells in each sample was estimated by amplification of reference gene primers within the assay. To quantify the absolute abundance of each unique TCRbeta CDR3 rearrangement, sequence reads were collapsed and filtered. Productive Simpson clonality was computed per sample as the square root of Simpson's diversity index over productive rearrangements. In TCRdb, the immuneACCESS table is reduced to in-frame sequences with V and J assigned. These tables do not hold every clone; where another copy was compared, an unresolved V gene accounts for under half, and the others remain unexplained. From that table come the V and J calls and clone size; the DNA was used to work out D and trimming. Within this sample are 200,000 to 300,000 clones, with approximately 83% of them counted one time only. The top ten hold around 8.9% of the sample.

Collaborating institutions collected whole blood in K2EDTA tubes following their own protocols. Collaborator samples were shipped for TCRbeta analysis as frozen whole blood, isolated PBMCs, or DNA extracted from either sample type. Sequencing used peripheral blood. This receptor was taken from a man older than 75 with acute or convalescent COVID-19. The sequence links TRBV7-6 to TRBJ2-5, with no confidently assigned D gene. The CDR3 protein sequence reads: CASSLAGGGGQETQYF. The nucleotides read TGTGCCAGCAGCTTAGCGGGTGGTGGCGGACAAGAGACCCAGTACTTC.